A selection of T cell receptor beta chains follows, all from one sample in a study of OX40 agonist ivuxolimab in advanced cancers. Profiled with immunoSEQ multiplex PCR; TCRdb holds only in-frame clones, not every one. The sample shows approximately 82,000 clones, around 83% of them seen only once. Source: CD4+ or CD8+ T cells sorted from blood, taken in a trial of the OX40 agonist ivuxolimab. The source of these receptors is an adult with an advanced solid tumor such as melanoma, head and neck, liver or kidney cancer. Both conserved end residues are part of each CDR3. D genes are given only for firm matches. The listing skips clone size in some rows; elsewhere it reads once, few, many or a size class.

TRBJ2-5	TRBV19	-	-	CASSISNGVQETQYF	TGTGCCAGTAGTATATCAAACGGGGTCCAAGAGACCCAGTACTTC
TRBJ2-1	TRBV15	-	-	CATSRVGTPGEEQFF	TGTGCCACCAGCAGGGTCGGAACCCCGGGCGAGGAGCAGTTCTTC
TRBJ2-1	TRBV19	-	TRBD2	CASSGRGGKQFF	TGTGCCAGTAGTGGGAGGGGAGGAAAGCAGTTCTTC
TRBJ2-7	TRBV11-2	-	-	CASSFRVLGYEQYF	TGTGCCAGCAGCTTCAGGGTATTGGGCTACGAGCAGTACTTC
TRBJ2-3	TRBV6-1	-	TRBD2	CAIRGGGTDTQYF	TGTGCCATCCGGGGGGGCGGCACAGATACGCAGTATTTT
TRBJ2-7	TRBV19	-	-	CASSATPGTPTYEQYF	TGTGCCAGTAGTGCCACACCGGGGACACCCACCTACGAGCAGTACTTC
TRBJ2-7	TRBV28	-	-	CASSRSDSGKYEQYF	TGTGCCAGCAGCCGGTCGGACAGCGGGAAGTACGAGCAGTACTTC
TRBJ1-2	TRBV5-4	once	TRBD1	CASSLEDRGYGYTF	TGTGCCAGCAGCTTGGAGGACAGGGGCTATGGCTACACCTTC
TRBJ2-5	TRBV11-3	-	-	CASSSYRSQDGETQYF	TGTGCCAGCAGCTCATATAGGTCACAGGACGGGGAGACCCAGTACTTC
TRBJ2-2	TRBV5-6	-	TRBD1	CASSLDRVGELFF	TGTGCCAGCAGCTTAGACAGGGTCGGGGAGCTGTTTTTT
TRBJ2-1	TRBV18	-	TRBD1	CASSPLSGQDNEQFF	TGTGCCAGCTCACCACTATCGGGACAGGACAATGAGCAGTTCTTC
TRBJ1-4	TRBV9	few	TRBD1	CASGQGQNEKLFF	TGTGCCAGCGGACAGGGCCAGAATGAAAAACTGTTTTTT
TRBJ2-1	TRBV11-3	-	-	CASSLDSIAEQFF	TGTGCCAGCAGCTTAGATTCGATAGCGGAGCAGTTCTTC
TRBJ2-1	TRBV6-4	once	-	CASSFPDDFNEQFF	TGTGCCAGCAGCTTCCCCGACGATTTCAATGAGCAGTTCTTC
TRBJ1-3	TRBV18	-	TRBD1	CASSHSTGFNGNTIYF	TGTGCCAGCTCACACTCGACAGGGTTTAATGGAAACACCATATATTTT
TRBJ1-1	TRBV4-1	-	-	CASSHPMADTEAFF	TGCGCCAGCAGCCACCCGATGGCGGACACTGAAGCTTTCTTT
TRBJ2-2	TRBV30	-	-	CAWSVSVSVGTGELFF	TGTGCCTGGAGTGTATCCGTGTCCGTCGGCACCGGGGAGCTGTTTTTT
TRBJ2-1	TRBV11-3	-	-	CASSLGSERPYNEQFF	TGTGCCAGCAGCTTAGGGAGCGAGAGGCCCTACAATGAGCAGTTCTTC
TRBJ2-7	TRBV5-1	-	-	CASSLAGGRPYEQYF	TGCGCCAGCAGCTTGGCCGGTGGGAGGCCCTACGAGCAGTACTTC
TRBJ1-5	TRBV7-2	-	-	CASSLGQGKQPQHF	TGTGCCAGCAGCTTAGGTCAGGGTAAACAGCCCCAGCATTTT
TRBJ2-7	TRBV27	-	-	CASSLNPDTSSYEQYF	TGTGCCAGCAGTTTAAACCCGGACACAAGCTCCTACGAGCAGTACTTC
TRBJ2-1	TRBV19	-	TRBD1	CASSIAGTAYNEQFF	TGTGCCAGTAGTATAGCCGGGACAGCTTACAATGAGCAGTTCTTC
TRBJ1-4	TRBV7-7	-	-	CASSLGTGSNEKLFF	TGTGCTAGCAGCTTAGGAACAGGGTCTAATGAAAAACTGTTTTTT
TRBJ2-7	TRBV4-3	-	-	CASSQDPTVGTYEQYF	TGCGCCAGCAGCCAAGACCCGACGGTGGGTACCTACGAGCAGTACTTC
TRBJ1-3	TRBV29-1	-	-	CSVAMSSGNTIYF	TGCAGCGTAGCAATGAGCTCTGGAAACACCATATATTTT
TRBJ2-3	TRBV5-1	-	TRBD2	CASSALAGEDTQYF	TGCGCCAGCAGCGCTCTAGCGGGGGAAGATACGCAGTATTTT
TRBJ1-6	TRBV4-1	-	-	CASSQSHGGYNSPLHF	TGCGCCAGCAGCCAATCCCACGGGGGTTATAATTCACCCCTCCACTTT
TRBJ1-6	TRBV18	-	TRBD1	CASSPGTGVDNSPLHF	TGTGCCAGCTCACCAGGGACAGGGGTTGATAATTCACCCCTCCACTTT
TRBJ2-3	TRBV9	-	-	CASSVESSPVRTDTQYF	TGTGCCAGCAGCGTAGAGAGCTCGCCGGTGAGAACAGATACGCAGTATTTT
TRBJ2-7	TRBV29-1	-	TRBD1	CSVKTGGSDYEQYF	TGCAGCGTCAAGACAGGGGGTTCCGACTACGAGCAGTACTTC
TRBJ2-5	TRBV29-1	-	TRBD1	CSVSRNRGIQETQYF	TGCAGCGTCTCCAGAAACAGGGGGATCCAAGAGACCCAGTACTTC
TRBJ2-7	TRBV10-1	-	-	CASSDALGGEQYF	TGCGCCAGCAGTGATGCACTAGGCGGCGAGCAGTACTTC
TRBJ2-6	TRBV19	few	TRBD2	CASKRVAGAAGANVLTF	TGTGCCAGTAAGAGGGTGGCGGGAGCTGCTGGGGCCAACGTCCTGACTTTC
TRBJ2-3	TRBV29-1	-	-	CSVDTQYF	TGCAGCGTTGACACGCAGTATTTT
TRBJ2-3	TRBV9	-	-	CASSVGQGKADTQYF	TGTGCCAGCAGCGTAGGGCAGGGTAAGGCAGATACGCAGTATTTT
TRBJ1-1	TRBV25-1	-	-	CATQGGWGGKVTEAFF	TGTGCCACCCAGGGAGGATGGGGAGGAAAGGTCACTGAAGCTTTCTTT
TRBJ2-1	TRBV5-6	-	-	CASSLIVNRYNEQFF	TGTGCCAGCAGCTTGATTGTGAACAGATACAATGAGCAGTTCTTC
TRBJ1-2	TRBV6-1	-	-	CASSRSGPSAF	TGTGCCAGCAGTAGGAGCGGCCCCTCTGCCTTC
TRBJ2-3	TRBV27	-	-	CASSLRMGLADTQYF	TGTGCCAGCAGTTTACGGATGGGGTTAGCCGATACGCAGTATTTT
TRBJ2-7	TRBV5-1	-	TRBD1	CASSLDRGKYEQYF	TGCGCCAGCAGCCTGGACAGGGGAAAATACGAGCAGTACTTC
TRBJ2-3	TRBV6-4	-	TRBD1	CASSADRASTDTQYF	TGTGCCAGCAGCGCGGACAGGGCTAGCACAGATACGCAGTATTTT
TRBJ2-3	TRBV7-6	-	-	CASSPPLTDTQYF	TGTGCCAGCAGCCCACCACTCACAGATACGCAGTATTTT
TRBJ1-5	TRBV18	-	TRBD1	CASSPFETGGRNQPQHF	TGTGCCAGCTCACCGTTTGAGACAGGGGGGCGCAATCAGCCCCAGCATTTT
TRBJ2-7	TRBV19	-	-	CASSIAPAESYEQYF	TGTGCCAGTAGTATAGCGCCAGCCGAGTCCTACGAGCAGTACTTC
TRBJ2-5	TRBV30	-	TRBD2	CAWSVGLREPGMETQYF	TGTGCCTGGAGTGTAGGCCTGCGGGAGCCTGGGATGGAGACCCAGTACTTC
TRBJ1-6	TRBV4-2	-	TRBD1	CASSQGQSGFPLHF	TGTGCCAGCAGCCAGGGACAGTCCGGATTCCCCCTCCACTTT
TRBJ2-7	TRBV29-1	-	TRBD2	CSVAGLAGGLTYEQYF	TGCAGCGTTGCTGGGCTAGCGGGAGGACTAACCTACGAGCAGTACTTC
TRBJ2-7	TRBV27	-	TRBD1	CASRPIFRDRGSPTTQYF	TGTGCCAGCAGACCCATCTTCCGGGACAGGGGTTCTCCTACGACGCAGTACTTC
TRBJ1-2	TRBV7-3	-	-	CASSLRGERGYTF	TGTGCCAGCAGCTTAAGAGGGGAGAGGGGCTACACCTTC